The 29 T cell receptor beta chains given below trace back to one sample, sequenced in a study of T cells in localized non-small cell lung cancer. The protocol was immunoSEQ multiplex PCR, while the TCRdb copy is restricted to in-frame clones and leaves out a portion. The table records about 53,000 clones, approximately 80% of them present only once. The sample in question was peripheral blood mononuclear cells, obtained before any cancer treatment. Receptors were obtained from a man aged 40-75 years with stage III lung adenocarcinoma.

The chain joins TRBV11-2 to TRBJ2-1, with 7 bases fitting TRBD2. This CDR3 is 14 amino acids long. CDR1 is SGHAT, CDR2 FQNNGV, per germline. Trimming at V came to 1 base and at J to 9 bases, leaving 6 bases not matched to a gene. The CDR3 bases are TGTGCCAGCAGCTTAGCGGGAGGTTATGGTGAGCAGTTCTTC. This sequence encodes CASSLAGGYGEQFF.

This clone was picked up a small number of times. The gene calls are TRBV25-1 and TRBJ2-1, with 8 bases identical to TRBD2. With V trimmed by 7 bases and J by 0 bases, 5 bases remained unmatched. Per germline, CDR1 MGHDK and CDR2 SYGVNS. This CDR3 spans 15 amino acids. The CDR3 nucleotides read TGTGCCAGCAAGACAGCGGGGGCCTCCTACAATGAGCAGTTCTTC. Its translation is CASKTAGASYNEQFF.

The rearrangement joins TRBV2 to TRBJ2-5; tentatively, D is TRBD2 (5 bases). This CDR3 is built from 15 residues. V lost 6 bases and J lost 3, with 17 bases in between. Germline CDR1 is SNHLY and CDR2 is FYNNEI. DNA for the CDR3: TGTGCCAGCAGGGTCGGTATCGACGGGAAAGAGACCCAGTACTTC. Translated, it gives CASRVGIDGKETQYF.

The chain is built from TRBV7-3 and TRBJ2-2; D is uncertain. CDR3 length: 16 amino acids. CDR1 and CDR2 (germline): SGHTA, FQGTGA. The V end lost 4 bases, the J end lost 0 bases, and 12 bases lay between the germline ends. CDR3: CASSSRSLANTGELFF. DNA for the CDR3: TGTGCCAGCAGCTCCAGGAGCTTAGCGAACACCGGGGAGCTGTTTTTT.

The V call is TRBV13, the J call TRBJ2-7; TRBD1 agrees at 11 bases. The germline CDR1 and CDR2 sequences are PRHDT and FYEKMQ (reference sequence). With V trimmed by 4 bases and J by 5 bases, 7 bases remained unmatched. The CDR3 loop spans 15 amino acids. CDR3 residues: CASSYRDRGSHEQYF. In DNA form, the CDR3 reads TGTGCCAGCAGCTATCGGGACAGGGGGAGCCACGAGCAGTACTTC. The complete variable domain, with remaining parts taken from reference TRBV13 and TRBJ2-7, reads AAGVIQSPRHLIKEKRETATLKCYPIPRHDTVYWYQQGPGQDPQFLISFYEKMQSDKGSIPDRFSAQQFSDYHSELNMSSLELGDSALYFCASSYRDRGSHEQYFGPGTRLTVT.

V usage is TRBV19 and J usage is TRBJ1-1, with 11 positions matching TRBD1. This CDR3 spans 16 amino acids. Germline V gene lookup returns CDR1 LNHDA and CDR2 SQIVND (reference sequence). Losses at the gene ends were 3 bases for V and 1 base for J; bases not matched to a gene: 4. DNA of the CDR3: TGTGCCAGTAGTATGGCGGGGACAGGGGGGAACACTGAAGCTTTCTTT. It codes for CASSMAGTGGNTEAFF.

J is TRBJ1-3 and V is TRBV7-2, with D unclear. The CDR3 spans 13 residues. Per germline, CDR1 SGHTA and CDR2 FQGNSA. Trimming shortened V by 3 bases and J by 5 bases, and 8 bases separated the two germline ends. The CDR3, as DNA: TGTGCCAGCAGCTTTGATTCTAGAAACACCATATATTTT. Its protein is CASSFDSRNTIYF.

The V gene is TRBV5-6, the J gene TRBJ1-6, with D perhaps TRBD1 (6 bases). V was pared by 2 bases and J by 6 bases, with 9 bases between. The germline gives CDR1 SGHDT, CDR2 YYEEEE. This CDR3 region has 14 residues. The CDR3 sequence is CASSFRDTNSPLHF. In DNA form, the CDR3 reads TGTGCCAGCAGCTTCAGGGACACTAATTCACCCCTCCACTTT.

This chain uses TRBV19 with TRBJ2-1; D not certain. CDR1 and CDR2 from the germline V gene are LNHDA and SQIVND (reference sequence). The ends were cut back, 9 bases at V and 0 bases at J, with 9 bases in the middle. This CDR3 comprises 13 residues. The CDR3 DNA is TGTGCCAGCCGGGTGAGCTCCTACAATGAGCAGTTCTTC. Translation gives CASRVSSYNEQFF.

Only a few counts were recorded for this clone. J is TRBJ2-2 and V is TRBV4-1; 10 nucleotides align to TRBD1. Germline V CDR1 and CDR2: MGHRA, YSYEKL. V shed 3 bases and J 5 bases; nucleotides not matched to a gene: 9. The CDR3 is 17 amino acids. As DNA, the CDR3 is TGCGCCAGCAGCCATATAACCGGGACAGGGGAAACCGGGGAGCTGTTTTTT. Protein product: CASSHITGTGETGELFF.

This clone was observed once. The chain has TRBV19 and TRBJ1-4; 7 bases are a match to TRBD1. This CDR3 is 16 amino acids long. Germline CDR1 LNHDA, CDR2 SQIVND (reference sequence). V lost 6 bases, J lost 0 bases, and 7 bases stayed unmatched. In DNA, the CDR3 is TGTGCCAGTAGCACAGAGGGACAGCCAACTAATGAAAAACTGTTTTTT. It specifies CASSTEGQPTNEKLFF.

This chain uses TRBV13 with TRBJ2-5, with D possibly matching TRBD2 (5 bases). The V gene lost 5 bases and the J gene lost 1 base, with 14 bases spanning the gap. This CDR3 comprises 15 residues. Germline V gene sequence: CDR1 PRHDT, CDR2 FYEKMQ (reference sequence). The CDR3 spells CASSLGERTQETQYF. The CDR3, as DNA: TGTGCCAGCAGCCTCGGGGAGCGGACCCAAGAGACCCAGTACTTC. Drawing the rest from reference TRBV13 and TRBJ2-5, the complete variable domain is AAGVIQSPRHLIKEKRETATLKCYPIPRHDTVYWYQQGPGQDPQFLISFYEKMQSDKGSIPDRFSAQQFSDYHSELNMSSLELGDSALYFCASSLGERTQETQYFGPGTRLLVL.

The V and J genes are TRBV10-3 and TRBJ1-1; D might be TRBD1 (5 bases). CDR3 length equals 15 residues. CDR1 is ENHRY, CDR2 SYGVKD, per germline. V was cut by 6 bases and J by 1 base, with 15 bases left in between. The CDR3 loop is CAISLEGNGNTEAFF. The CDR3 nucleotides read TGTGCCATCAGCCTTGAGGGGAATGGGAACACTGAAGCTTTCTTT.

The gene calls are TRBV19 and TRBJ1-2, with D perhaps TRBD1 (6 bases). The CDR3 runs 15 residues. V was shortened by 4 bases and J by 2 bases, with 14 bases between the two germline ends. Germline V gene data show CDR1 as LNHDA and CDR2 as SQIVND (reference sequence). The CDR3 sequence is CASSTDRPPNYGYTF. CDR3 nucleotides: TGTGCCAGTAGTACAGACAGGCCCCCAAACTATGGCTACACCTTC.

This chain uses TRBV7-9 with TRBJ1-2, with TRBD1 matching 7 bases. Germline lookup yields CDR1 SEHNR and CDR2 FQNEAQ (reference sequence). The CDR3 loop spans 14 amino acids. Germline trimming cut 3 bases from V and 3 bases from J; bases unmatched to any gene: 4. CDR3 sequence (DNA): TGTGCCAGCAGCTTTGAGGGGGCCGACTATGGCTACACCTTC. It specifies CASSFEGADYGYTF. Looking up the rest from reference TRBV7-9 and TRBJ1-2 gives the full variable domain: DTGVSQNPRHKITKRGQNVTFRCDPISEHNRLYWYRQTLGQGPEFLTYFQNEAQLEKSRLLSDRFSAERPKGSFSTLEIQRTEQGDSAMYLCASSFEGADYGYTFGSGTRLTVV.

J is TRBJ2-3 and V is TRBV5-5; D gene unclear. Between the trimmed V and J ends, which lost 1 base and 1 base, there was a span of 4 bases. Germline CDR1 SGHKS, CDR2 YYEKEE (reference sequence). This CDR3 is 13 amino acids long. CDR3 DNA: TGTGCCAGCAGCTTGAGGGGCACAGATACGCAGTATTTT. It translates to CASSLRGTDTQYF. Full variable domain (rest looked up from reference TRBV5-5 and TRBJ2-3): DAGVTQSPTHLIKTRGQQVTLRCSPISGHKSVSWYQQVLGQGPQFIFQYYEKEERGRGNFPDRFSARQFPNYSSELNVNALLLGDSALYLCASSLRGTDTQYFGPGTRLTVL.

The gene calls are TRBV11-2 and TRBJ1-3; TRBD1 agrees at 7 bases. CDR3 size: 14 residues. CDR1 and CDR2 (germline): SGHAT, FQNNGV. V dropped 5 bases and J dropped 4; count of bases not matched to a gene: 5. DNA of the CDR3: TGTGCCAGCAGCCCCGGGACAGTGGGAAACACCATATATTTT. It codes for CASSPGTVGNTIYF. Combining the CDR3 with reference TRBV11-2 and TRBJ1-3 gives the whole variable domain EAGVAQSPRYKIIEKRQSVAFWCNPISGHATLYWYQQILGQGPKLLIQFQNNGVVDDSQLPKDRFSAERLKGVDSTLKIQPAKLEDSAVYLCASSPGTVGNTIYFGEGSWLTVV.

The CDR3 DNA reads TGCGCCAGCAGTGAGCCTCGGACAGGTTTAAATGAAAAACTGTTTTTT. This gives the protein CASSEPRTGLNEKLFF. The chain has TRBV10-2 and TRBJ1-4, with 7 bases that match TRBD1. This CDR3 is 16 amino acids long. With V trimmed by 2 bases and J by 5 bases, 8 bases remained unmatched. The germline gives CDR1 WSHSY, CDR2 SAAADI.

This clone was detected a few times. V gene TRBV9 combines with J gene TRBJ2-5; perhaps TRBD2 as D (6 bases). This CDR3 region has 15 residues. Looked up from germline, CDR1 is SGDLS and CDR2 is YYNGEE. V was cut by 0 bases and J by 4 bases, with 13 bases left in between. The DNA of the CDR3 is TGTGCCAGCAGCGTAGAAGGCGGGACCGGAGAGACCCAGTACTTC. The encoded protein is CASSVEGGTGETQYF.

The chain has TRBV5-1 and TRBJ2-7; 8 bases agree with TRBD1. The CDR3 sequence is 14 residues long. With V trimmed by 4 bases and J by 2 bases, 5 bases remained unmatched. Germline assignment: CDR1 SGHRS and CDR2 YFSETQ. The CDR3 spells CASSGGTGPYEQYF. The CDR3 DNA reads TGCGCCAGCAGCGGGGGGACAGGACCCTACGAGCAGTACTTC. The complete variable domain, with remaining parts taken from reference TRBV5-1 and TRBJ2-7, reads KAGVTQTPRYLIKTRGQQVTLSCSPISGHRSVSWYQQTPGQGLQFLFEYFSETQRNKGNFPGRFSGRQFSNSRSEMNVSTLELGDSALYLCASSGGTGPYEQYFGPGTRLTVT.

CDR3 protein: CASSLAWTDHENGYTF. The CDR3, as DNA: TGTGCCAGCAGTTTAGCTTGGACAGATCACGAAAATGGCTACACCTTC. This chain links TRBV27 with TRBJ1-2; TRBD1 is a possible D gene (6 bases). CDR1 and CDR2 from the germline V gene are MNHEY and SMNVEV (reference sequence). V was shortened by 2 bases and J by 6 bases, with 19 bases between the two germline ends. The CDR3 is 16 residues long.

This chain uses TRBV6-6 with TRBJ1-5; D is possibly TRBD1 (5 bases). Germline lookup yields CDR1 MNHNY and CDR2 SVGAGI (reference sequence). Trimming shortened V by 6 bases and J by 2 bases, and 8 bases separated the two germline ends. This CDR3 contains 13 residues. The CDR3 spells CASSRVGNQPQHF. DNA of the CDR3: TGTGCCAGCAGCAGGGTGGGCAATCAGCCCCAGCATTTT.

J is TRBJ1-1 and V is TRBV5-8; D is uncertain. Trimming cost V 1 base and J 1 base, with 8 bases left between them. There are 14 residues in the CDR3. In germline, CDR1 is SGHTS, CDR2 YDEGEE. CDR3 loop: CASSLIQTNTEAFF. The CDR3, as DNA: TGTGCCAGCAGCTTGATACAGACGAACACTGAAGCTTTCTTT. Full variable domain (remainder filled in from reference TRBV5-8 and TRBJ1-1): EAGVTQSPTHLIKTRGQQATLRCSPISGHTSVYWYQQALGLGLQFLLWYDEGEERNRGNFPPRFSGRQFPNYSSELNVNALELEDSALYLCASSLIQTNTEAFFGQGTRLTVV.

This clone was observed a single time. The chain is built from TRBV6-5 and TRBJ1-1; 7 nucleotides align to TRBD1. The CDR3 covers 14 residues. Trimming at V came to 6 bases and at J to 11 bases, leaving 15 bases not matched to a gene. CDR1 MNHEY and CDR2 SVGAGI come from the germline V gene. CDR3 amino acids: CASRSDREVLHAFF. The CDR3 coding sequence is TGTGCCAGCAGAAGCGACAGGGAGGTATTGCACGCTTTCTTT.

This chain connects TRBV30 to TRBJ2-1; 14 nucleotides align to TRBD2. The CDR3 runs 16 residues. J was trimmed by 2 bases and V by 7 bases; bases with no gene match: 7. From germline, CDR1 is GTSNPN and CDR2 SVGIG (reference sequence). Written as DNA, the CDR3 is TGTGCCTTGGGGACTAGCGGGAGAGGGGCCTACAATGAGCAGTTCTTC. Its translation: CALGTSGRGAYNEQFF.

The V and J genes are TRBV14 and TRBJ1-1; D not resolved. This CDR3 is 13 amino acids long. The V gene's germline CDR1 is SGHDN and CDR2 FVKESK. The germline V and J ends were trimmed by 4 bases and 1 base, with 7 bases remaining between them. The CDR3 protein is CASSLHTNTEAFF. CDR3 DNA: TGTGCCAGCAGCCTACACACGAACACTGAAGCTTTCTTT.

V is TRBV25-1 and J is TRBJ2-3; 9 bases fit TRBD1. Germline V gives CDR1 MGHDK, CDR2 SYGVNS. V dropped 8 bases and J dropped 5; count of bases not matched to a gene: 8. This CDR3 region has 14 residues. The CDR3 spells CASQTTGGVDTQYF. DNA for the CDR3: TGTGCCAGCCAAACTACAGGGGGCGTAGATACGCAGTATTTT.

The rearrangement uses TRBV4-1 and TRBJ2-1, with 10 nucleotides matching TRBD2. This CDR3 is 17 amino acids long. Germline V CDR1 and CDR2: MGHRA, YSYEKL. V gave up 0 bases and J gave up 6 bases; unmatched junction bases: 8. CDR3 DNA sequence: TGCGCCAGCAGCCAAGATTTTCGAGCGGGGGGGCTCAATGAGCAGTTCTTC. This translates into CASSQDFRAGGLNEQFF.

The chain is built from TRBV27 and TRBJ2-1, with TRBD1 as a possible D gene (6 bases). Per the germline V gene, CDR1 is MNHEY and CDR2 is SMNVEV (reference sequence). This CDR3 contains 18 residues. The V end lost 2 bases, the J end lost 4 bases, and 21 bases lay between the germline ends. CDR3 DNA sequence: TGTGCCAGCAGTTTAACCCCCCTTACAGGGAACCCTTACAATGAGCAGTTCTTC. Its translation: CASSLTPLTGNPYNEQFF.